The rows below give T cell receptor beta chains drawn from one sample of a study of technical replicates of blood from a few donors. Assay used: immunoSEQ multiplex PCR; TCRdb lists only in-frame clones, some missing. The data hold 50,000 to 80,000 clones, with roughly 90% observed a single time. The sample taken for sequencing was PBMCs. Source of these receptors: a human donor in good health. Some clones in this sample may be carry-over from other donors' samples. The CDR3 runs from the conserved cysteine through the conserved F or W. A D gene is named only where the DNA matches it firmly. Part of the rows lack a size; the others show once, few, many or a class for expanded clones.

>TRBJ1-2|.|.|TRBV9
CASSPGDFYGYTF
TGTGCCAGCTCTCCCGGGGATTTCTATGGCTACACCTTC
>TRBJ2-5|.|.|TRBV23-1
CASDPALAHQETQYF
TGCGCCAGCGACCCGGCATTAGCCCACCAAGAGACCCAGTACTTC
>TRBJ2-2|.|.|TRBV7-2
CASSPRSGPNTGELFF
TGTGCCAGCAGCCCCCGGAGCGGACCGAACACCGGGGAGCTGTTTTTT
>TRBJ1-5|.|.|TRBV19
CASSIEGGARQPQHF
TGTGCCAGTAGTATAGAAGGGGGGGCACGGCAGCCCCAGCATTTT
>TRBJ2-5|TRBD2|.|TRBV18
CASSPGTRETQYF
TGTGCCAGCTCACCCGGGACTAGAGAGACCCAGTACTTC
>TRBJ1-2|.|.|TRBV18
CASSAGRNYGYTF
TGTGCCAGCTCAGCAGGTCGTAACTATGGCTACACCTTC
>TRBJ2-7|.|.|TRBV7-9
CASSFHRVGEQYF
TGTGCCAGCAGCTTTCACAGGGTAGGCGAGCAGTACTTC
>TRBJ2-5|TRBD2|.|TRBV7-2
CASTQRGGETQYF
TGTGCCAGCACACAGCGGGGTGGGGAGACCCAGTACTTC
>TRBJ2-1|TRBD2|.|TRBV14
CASSPRLANEQFF
TGTGCCAGCAGTCCCCGACTAGCCAATGAGCAGTTCTTC
>TRBJ2-2|.|.|TRBV7-6
CASSPYRANTGELFF
TGTGCCAGCAGCCCGTACAGAGCGAACACCGGGGAGCTGTTTTTT
>TRBJ2-1|.|once|TRBV9
CASSKAWAGGPREQFF
TGTGCCAGCAGCAAAGCGTGGGCAGGCGGGCCACGTGAGCAGTTCTTC
>TRBJ2-4|TRBD1|few|TRBV19
CASSEGGGKNIQYF
TGTGCCAGTAGTGAAGGGGGCGGCAAAAACATTCAGTACTTC
>TRBJ1-2|.|.|TRBV6-1
CASSEVGSLNYGYTF
TGTGCCAGCAGTGAGGTGGGGAGCCTTAACTATGGCTACACCTTC
>TRBJ1-2|.|.|TRBV4-1
CASSQESRGYTF
TGCGCCAGCAGCCAAGAATCGCGCGGCTACACCTTC
>TRBJ2-7|TRBD2|.|TRBV11-1
CASSFLSGRAIREQYF
TGTGCCAGCAGCTTTCTAAGCGGGAGGGCCATCCGGGAGCAGTACTTC
>TRBJ1-2|.|.|TRBV7-2
CASSLESRNYGYTF
TGTGCCAGCAGCTTAGAAAGCAGGAACTATGGCTACACCTTC
>TRBJ2-7|.|once|TRBV4-3
CASSPWRGYEQYF
TGCGCCAGCAGCCCCTGGAGAGGTTACGAGCAGTACTTC
>TRBJ1-1|.|.|TRBV11-3
CASSLQGYGTEAFF
TGTGCCAGCAGCTTACAGGGATATGGCACTGAAGCTTTCTTT
>TRBJ2-7|TRBD2|.|TRBV30
CAGTLAGGPGEQYF
TGTGCCGGGACACTAGCGGGAGGGCCTGGGGAGCAGTACTTC
>TRBJ2-7|TRBD1|.|TRBV6-5
CASRPRWTGSYEQYF
TGTGCCAGCAGGCCGAGATGGACAGGCTCCTACGAGCAGTACTTC
>TRBJ1-6|.|.|TRBV7-2
CASSLDRPPGAPLHF
TGTGCCAGCAGCTTAGACCGGCCCCCCGGGGCACCCCTCCACTTT
>TRBJ2-3|TRBD2|.|TRBV30
CALGREVDTQYF
TGTGCCCTCGGGCGGGAGGTAGATACGCAGTATTTT
>TRBJ2-1|TRBD2|.|TRBV6-5
CASTPSGRANEQFF
TGTGCCAGCACCCCGAGCGGGAGGGCAAATGAGCAGTTCTTC
>TRBJ1-1|.|.|TRBV19
CASSTSRSHGTEAFF
TGTGCCAGTAGTACTTCTCGGAGTCATGGCACTGAAGCTTTCTTT
>TRBJ1-6|.|.|TRBV5-8
CASIILVAANPYNSPLHF
TGTGCCAGCATCATCTTAGTGGCGGCTAACCCGTATAATTCACCCCTCCACTTT
>TRBJ2-7|TRBD2|.|TRBV7-2
CASSLGRGSVYEQYF
TGTGCCAGCAGCTTAGGACGCGGGAGCGTCTACGAGCAGTACTTC
>TRBJ2-3|TRBD2|.|TRBV2
CASSARDYQSTDTQYF
TGTGCCAGCAGTGCCCGGGACTACCAGAGCACAGATACGCAGTATTTT
>TRBJ2-7|.|.|TRBV4-1
CASSRTGETYEQYF
TGCGCCAGCAGCAGGACGGGGGAGACCTACGAGCAGTACTTC
>TRBJ2-1|.|.|TRBV14
CASSQDVGASVF
TGTGCCAGCAGCCAAGATGTGGGGGCATCGGTCTTC
>TRBJ1-4|.|.|TRBV19
CASSDRGGATNEKLFF
TGTGCCAGTAGTGACCGAGGGGGTGCAACTAATGAAAAACTGTTTTTT
>TRBJ1-2|.|few|TRBV25-1
CASSESHQTSGGYTF
TGTGCCAGCAGTGAATCTCACCAAACATCGGGTGGCTACACCTTC
>TRBJ2-5|TRBD1|.|TRBV7-9
CASSSSGTADQETQYF
TGTGCCAGCAGTAGCTCCGGGACAGCCGACCAAGAGACCCAGTACTTC
>TRBJ2-7|.|once|TRBV13
CASSYSKDSKYYEQYF
TGTGCCAGCAGCTACAGCAAGGATAGTAAATACTACGAGCAGTACTTC
>TRBJ2-1|.|.|TRBV4-3
CASSPGFGSNEQFF
TGCGCCAGCAGCCCGGGCTTCGGGAGCAATGAGCAGTTCTTC
>TRBJ2-5|TRBD2|.|TRBV7-2
CASSLVSSGGEETQYF
TGTGCCAGCAGCTTAGTGTCTAGCGGGGGAGAAGAGACCCAGTACTTC
>TRBJ1-6|.|.|TRBV30
CAWSVGTGPNSPLHF
TGTGCCTGGAGTGTAGGAACAGGCCCAAATTCACCCCTCCACTTT
>TRBJ2-3|.|.|TRBV7-8
CASSLVVNSADTQYF
TGTGCCAGCAGCTTAGTTGTGAACAGTGCAGATACGCAGTATTTT